This TCR beta chain was profiled in a study of T cells after yellow fever vaccination (dated by TCRdb to 2018 to 2020). For the study in its entirety: Libraries from fractions with low cell numbers were prepared with the SMART-Seq v4 Ultra Low Input RNA kit. Bulk TCR alpha and beta repertoires were sequenced longitudinally to track T-cell clones before and after primary and booster YFV17D yellow fever vaccination. Two healthy male donors made up the cohort, one aged 18 to 30 years and the other aged 30 to 40 years. Bulk PBMC replicates and cell subsets were isolated from blood drawn at multiple timepoints before and after both primary and secondary immunization.

Ten or more counts support this clonotype. Which antigen it targets is not known. No much larger clonotype is one base removed from it; base qualities were not supplied. What this sample's treatment or condition label stands for: live attenuated yellow fever vaccine strain. PBMCs were isolated from peripheral blood using a standard Ficoll-Paque protocol. CD4 and CD8 T-cell fractions were isolated with Dynabeads CD4 and CD8 positive selection kits. RNA was extracted with TriZol from bulk PBMCs, CD4 and CD8 fractions, and dextramer-positive and dextramer-negative fractions. Here is what the overall study found, with its caveats: After the booster, most of the clones that had expanded following primary vaccination were detected again (approximately 95% of CD4 and 80% to 90% of CD8), which suggests that memory was broadly maintained. The secondary T-cell response was found to be weaker but faster than the primary response, with a peak reached on day 5 rather than on day 15. A small fraction of clonotypes showed up in both the CD4 and CD8 compartments, probably as a result of convergent recombination. Because only a couple of donors were included in the study, the extent to which the findings can be generalized is limited. Computational filtering was needed because FACS-sorted repertoires could contain abundant contaminating clonotypes from the bulk population.

TCR cDNA was synthesized by 5'RACE template switching, which introduced a universal primer site and unique molecular identifiers. cDNA synthesis was primed from both the TCR alpha and TCR beta constant segments. Library amplification involved two PCR steps, and the second step added sample barcodes and sequencing adapters. Libraries were sequenced on Illumina HiSeq 2500 (2x100 bp) or NovaSeq (2x150 bp). On the study's bioinformatics: MIGEC handled demultiplexing of reads and collapsing into UMI consensus sequences, while MiXCR performed V(D)J alignment. Clonotypes responding to the vaccine were identified with edgeR on replicate PBMC samples, with the criteria of FDR below 0.01 and a log2 fold change above 5 up to day 15. Each bulk clonotype was labeled CD4 or CD8 based on which sequenced repertoire, CD4 or CD8, contained the clonotype at higher abundance. The public reads were reprocessed in TCRdb via fastp at Q25 and MiXCR, keeping in-frame beta chains. Rows with a matching CDR3 protein are joined into one entry that keeps the most common DNA and genes. V and J calls and clone size were set by TCRdb, not the authors. Recorded for this sample are 90,000 to 150,000 distinct CDR3 sequences; 7.2% of them occurred a single time. The ten largest clones take up 2.5% to 3% of the sample.

Source: CD4+ T cells sorted from PBMCs, taken about 41 days after the first yellow fever vaccination. The sequence was collected from a man in his late teens or twenties who received the YFV17D yellow fever vaccine.

The CDR3 reads as follows: CSVTPAGTDTQYF. The bases read TGCAGCGTTACCCCGGCAGGGACAGATACGCAGTATTTT. The chain joins TRBV29-1 to TRBJ2-3; the D segment could be TRBD1, given 5 matching bases. A distance of 12 bases separates the germline ends of V and J, which lose 5 bases and 3 bases respectively. The CDR3 spans 13 residues, from the cysteine through the phenylalanine. This entry keeps only the CDR3 DNA: 39 bases, framed from base 1. The germline V gene supplies CDR1 SQVTM and CDR2 ANQGSEA.